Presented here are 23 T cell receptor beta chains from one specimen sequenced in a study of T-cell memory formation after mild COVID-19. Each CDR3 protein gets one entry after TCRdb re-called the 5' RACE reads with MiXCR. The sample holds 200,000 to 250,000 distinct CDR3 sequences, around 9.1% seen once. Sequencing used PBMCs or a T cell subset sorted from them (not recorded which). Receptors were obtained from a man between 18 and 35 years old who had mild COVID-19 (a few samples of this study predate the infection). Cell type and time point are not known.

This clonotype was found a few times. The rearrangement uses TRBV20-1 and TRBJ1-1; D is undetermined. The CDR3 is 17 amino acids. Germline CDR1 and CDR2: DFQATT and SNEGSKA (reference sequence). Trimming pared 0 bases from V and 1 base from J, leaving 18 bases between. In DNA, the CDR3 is TGCAGTGCTAGAGATGGGCGTGGGAGGGTTAGGAACACTGAAGCTTTCTTT. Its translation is CSARDGRGRVRNTEAFF.

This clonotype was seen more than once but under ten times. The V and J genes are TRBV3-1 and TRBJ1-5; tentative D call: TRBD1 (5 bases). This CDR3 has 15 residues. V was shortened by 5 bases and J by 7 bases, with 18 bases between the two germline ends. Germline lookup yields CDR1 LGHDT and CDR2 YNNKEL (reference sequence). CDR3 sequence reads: CASSTQAGGGQPQHF. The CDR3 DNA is TGTGCCAGCAGCACCCAAGCCGGGGGAGGGCAGCCCCAGCATTTT.

CDR3 loop: CASRPGQGGYEQFF. In nucleotides, the CDR3 is TGTGCCAGCAGACCGGGACAGGGTGGCTATGAGCAGTTCTTC. The V and J genes are TRBV5-4 and TRBJ2-1, with 9 bases that match TRBD1. The junction had 8 bases not matched to a gene; V was cut back by 5 bases and J by 8 bases. Germline V CDR1 and CDR2: SGHNT, YYREEE (reference sequence). This CDR3 spans 14 amino acids.

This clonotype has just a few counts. DNA of the CDR3: TGTGCCAGCAGTGCGGACAGGGCCGGGGAGCTGTTTTTT. Protein product: CASSADRAGELFF. The rearrangement uses TRBV12-3 or TRBV12-4 and TRBJ2-2, with 8 bases aligning to TRBD1. This CDR3 is 13 amino acids long. V gave up 5 bases and J gave up 6 bases; unmatched junction bases: 2.

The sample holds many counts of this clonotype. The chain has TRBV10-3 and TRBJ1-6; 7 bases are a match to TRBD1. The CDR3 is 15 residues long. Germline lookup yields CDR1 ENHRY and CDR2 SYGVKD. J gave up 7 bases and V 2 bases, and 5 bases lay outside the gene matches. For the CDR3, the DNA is TGTGCCATCAGTGAGGGGCGGGGACAGAATTCACCCCTCCACTTT. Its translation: CAISEGRGQNSPLHF.

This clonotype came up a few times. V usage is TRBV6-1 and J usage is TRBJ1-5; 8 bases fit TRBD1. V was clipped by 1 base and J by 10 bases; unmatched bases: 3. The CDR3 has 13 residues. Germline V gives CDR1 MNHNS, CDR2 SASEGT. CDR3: CASSEDRGYPQHF. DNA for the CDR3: TGTGCCAGCAGTGAAGACAGGGGGTATCCCCAGCATTTT.

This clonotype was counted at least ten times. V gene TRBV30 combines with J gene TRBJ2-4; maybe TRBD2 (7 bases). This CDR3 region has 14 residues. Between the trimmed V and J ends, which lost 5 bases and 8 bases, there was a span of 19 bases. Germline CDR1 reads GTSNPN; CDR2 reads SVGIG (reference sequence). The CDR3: CAWWAGRGLHIQYF. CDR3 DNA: TGTGCCTGGTGGGCAGGGAGGGGGTTACACATTCAGTACTTC.

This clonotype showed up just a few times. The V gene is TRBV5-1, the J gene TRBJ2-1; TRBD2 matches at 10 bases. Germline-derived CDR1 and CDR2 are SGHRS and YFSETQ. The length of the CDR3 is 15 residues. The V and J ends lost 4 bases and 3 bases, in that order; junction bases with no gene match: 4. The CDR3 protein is CASSQSSGGYNEQFF. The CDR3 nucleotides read TGCGCCAGCAGCCAATCTAGCGGGGGCTACAATGAGCAGTTCTTC.

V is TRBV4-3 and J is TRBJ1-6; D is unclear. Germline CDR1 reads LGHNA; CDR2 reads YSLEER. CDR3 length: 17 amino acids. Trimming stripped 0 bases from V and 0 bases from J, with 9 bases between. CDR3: CASSQDLGSSYNSPLHF. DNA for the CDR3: TGCGCCAGCAGCCAAGATCTGGGAAGCTCCTATAATTCACCCCTCCACTTT.

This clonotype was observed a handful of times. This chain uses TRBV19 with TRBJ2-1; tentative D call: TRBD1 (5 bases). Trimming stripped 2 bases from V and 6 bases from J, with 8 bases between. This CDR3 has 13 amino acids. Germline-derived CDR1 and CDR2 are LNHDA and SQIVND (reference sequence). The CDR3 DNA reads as TGTGCCAGTAGTATATCCAGGGCCAATGAGCAGTTCTTC. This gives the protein CASSISRANEQFF.

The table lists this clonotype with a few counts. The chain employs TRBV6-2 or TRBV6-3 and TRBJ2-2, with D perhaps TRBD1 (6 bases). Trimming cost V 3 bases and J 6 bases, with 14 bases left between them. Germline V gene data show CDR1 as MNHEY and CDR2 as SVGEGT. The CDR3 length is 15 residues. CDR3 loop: CASSYPGQSPGELFF. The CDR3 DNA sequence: TGTGCCAGCAGTTATCCCGGACAGTCCCCCGGGGAGCTGTTTTTT.

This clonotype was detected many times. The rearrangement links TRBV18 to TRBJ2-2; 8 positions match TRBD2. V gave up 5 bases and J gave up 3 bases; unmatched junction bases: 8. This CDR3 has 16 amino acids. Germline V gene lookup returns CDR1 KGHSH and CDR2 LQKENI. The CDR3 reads CASSSRGGSDTGELFF. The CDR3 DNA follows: TGTGCCAGCTCATCACGGGGGGGTTCGGACACCGGGGAGCTGTTTTTT.

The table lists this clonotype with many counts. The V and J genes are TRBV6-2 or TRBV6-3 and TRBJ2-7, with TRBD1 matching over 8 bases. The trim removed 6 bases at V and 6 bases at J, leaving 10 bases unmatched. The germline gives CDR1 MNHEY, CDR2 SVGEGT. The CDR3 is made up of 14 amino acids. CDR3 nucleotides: TGTGCCAGCAGCCGGACAGGGAACCAGGCCGAGCAGTACTTC. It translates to CASSRTGNQAEQYF.

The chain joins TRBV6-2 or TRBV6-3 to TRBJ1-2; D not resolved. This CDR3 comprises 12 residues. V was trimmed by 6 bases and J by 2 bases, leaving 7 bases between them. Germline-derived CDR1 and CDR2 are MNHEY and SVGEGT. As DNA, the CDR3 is TGTGCCAGCAGGGATTACAACTATGGCTACACCTTC. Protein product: CASRDYNYGYTF.

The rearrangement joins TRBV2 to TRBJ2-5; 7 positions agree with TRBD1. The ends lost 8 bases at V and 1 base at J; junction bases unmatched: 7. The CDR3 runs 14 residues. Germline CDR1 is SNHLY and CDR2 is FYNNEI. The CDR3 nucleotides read TGTGCCAGCCATCGGACAGGCTTCCAAGAGACCCAGTACTTC. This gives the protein CASHRTGFQETQYF.

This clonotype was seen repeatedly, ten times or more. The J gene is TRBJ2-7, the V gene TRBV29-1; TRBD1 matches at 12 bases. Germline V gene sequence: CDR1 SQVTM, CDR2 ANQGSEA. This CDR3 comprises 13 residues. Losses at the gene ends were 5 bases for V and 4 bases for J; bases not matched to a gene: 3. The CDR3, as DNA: TGCAGCGTTTGGGGACAGGGGGCTTACGAGCAGTACTTC. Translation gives CSVWGQGAYEQYF.

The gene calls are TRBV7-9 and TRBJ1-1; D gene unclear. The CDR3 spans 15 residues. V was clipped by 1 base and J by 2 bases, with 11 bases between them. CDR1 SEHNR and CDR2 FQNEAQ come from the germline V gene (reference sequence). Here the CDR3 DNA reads TGTGCCAGCAGCTTAGTCCTCGGCGGTAACACTGAAGCTTTCTTT. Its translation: CASSLVLGGNTEAFF.

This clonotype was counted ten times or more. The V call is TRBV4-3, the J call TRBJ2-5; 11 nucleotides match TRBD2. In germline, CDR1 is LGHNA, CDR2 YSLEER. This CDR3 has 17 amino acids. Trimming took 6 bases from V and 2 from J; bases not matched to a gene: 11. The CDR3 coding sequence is TGCGCCAGCAGACAGAATCGACTAGCGGGGAGTCAAGAGACCCAGTACTTC. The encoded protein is CASRQNRLAGSQETQYF.

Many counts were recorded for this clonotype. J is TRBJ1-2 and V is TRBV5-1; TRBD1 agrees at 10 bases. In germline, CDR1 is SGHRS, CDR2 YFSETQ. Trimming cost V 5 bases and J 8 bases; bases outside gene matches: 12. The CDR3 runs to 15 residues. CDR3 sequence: CASRITPGTGVGYTF. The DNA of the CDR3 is TGCGCCAGCAGGATCACACCCGGGACAGGGGTCGGCTACACCTTC.

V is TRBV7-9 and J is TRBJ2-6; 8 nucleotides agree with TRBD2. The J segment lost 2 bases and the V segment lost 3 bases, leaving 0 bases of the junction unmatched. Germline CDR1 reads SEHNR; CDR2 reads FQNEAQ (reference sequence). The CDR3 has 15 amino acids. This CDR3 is CASSFGGAGANVLTF. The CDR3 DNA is TGTGCCAGCAGCTTCGGGGGGGCTGGGGCCAACGTCCTGACTTTC.

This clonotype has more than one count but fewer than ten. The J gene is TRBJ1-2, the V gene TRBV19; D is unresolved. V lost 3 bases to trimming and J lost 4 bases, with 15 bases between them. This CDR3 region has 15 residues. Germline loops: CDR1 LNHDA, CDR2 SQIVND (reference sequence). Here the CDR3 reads CASSMTGKSFYGYTF. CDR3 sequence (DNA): TGTGCCAGTAGTATGACGGGGAAATCCTTCTATGGCTACACCTTC.

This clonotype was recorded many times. The CDR3 DNA reads TGTGCCAGCACCCTCGACGGGAACACTGAAGCTTTCTTT. This gives the protein CASTLDGNTEAFF. V gene TRBV12-3 or TRBV12-4 combines with J gene TRBJ1-1; D gene ambiguous. This CDR3 is 13 amino acids long. Between the trimmed V and J ends, which lost 7 bases and 1 base, there was a span of 10 bases.

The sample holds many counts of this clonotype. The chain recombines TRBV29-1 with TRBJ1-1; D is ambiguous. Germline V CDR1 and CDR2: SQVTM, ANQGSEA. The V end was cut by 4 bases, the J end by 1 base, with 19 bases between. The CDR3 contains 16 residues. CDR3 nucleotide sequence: TGCAGCGTTGCGCCGGGTTGGGGTATGCAGAACACTGAAGCTTTCTTT. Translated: CSVAPGWGMQNTEAFF.